This T cell receptor beta chain emerged from a study of CD8+CD57+ T cells in acquired aplastic anemia. About the study: Yields of DNA that came from sorted CD4+ and CD8+ cells averaged around 3 ug.

Genomic DNA was employed as the template in profiling TCR beta VDJ and CDR3. Each CDR3 protein is one row after TCRdb ran MiXCR on the reads. This table holds 250,000 to 350,000 distinct CDR3 sequences, roughly 53% found once. A word on this clonotype: No antigen is known for it.

V shed 0 bases, J shed 8 bases, and the junction held 3 bases outside the gene matches. This CDR3 is built from 14 residues. CDR1 is MRHNA, CDR2 SNTAGT, per germline. Study conclusions and caveats: Overlap between patients and controls comprised 25 to 30 CD8+ CDR3 sequences. For CD8+ Simpson's diversity, patients and controls showed no significant difference.

Patients who underwent sequencing had shown CD8+CD57+ cell expansion by flow cytometry. Patients had undergone no therapy by the time their blood was sampled. The clonotype was recovered from a human donor with aplastic anemia. The sample taken for sequencing was sorted CD4+, CD8+, or CD8+CD57+ T cells (not recorded which) from PBMCs. The chain couples TRBV6-4 to TRBJ1-1; 10 nucleotides agree with TRBD1. DNA for the CDR3: TGTGCCAGCAGTGACTCGGACAGGGGGGACGAAGCTTTCTTT. Encoded protein: CASSDSDRGDEAFF.